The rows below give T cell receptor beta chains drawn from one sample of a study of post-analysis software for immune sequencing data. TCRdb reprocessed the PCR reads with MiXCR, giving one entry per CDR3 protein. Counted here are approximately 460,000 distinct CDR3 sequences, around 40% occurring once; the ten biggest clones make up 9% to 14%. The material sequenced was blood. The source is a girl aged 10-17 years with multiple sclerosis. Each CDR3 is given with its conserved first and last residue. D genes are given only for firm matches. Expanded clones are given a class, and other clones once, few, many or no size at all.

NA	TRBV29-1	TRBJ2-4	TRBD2	CSVHRGGNGNIQYF	TGCAGCGTTCATAGGGGAGGGAATGGAAACATTCAGTACTTC
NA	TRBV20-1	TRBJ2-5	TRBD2	CSASRLAGGPRTQYF	TGCAGTGCTAGTCGACTAGCGGGAGGGCCCCGGACCCAGTACTTC
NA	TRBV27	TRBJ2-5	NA	CASSLSRQGTQYF	TGTGCCAGCAGTTTATCCCGGCAAGGGACCCAGTACTTC
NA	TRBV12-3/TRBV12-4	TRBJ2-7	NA	CASSASGFGYEQYF	TGTGCCAGCAGTGCATCAGGCTTCGGCTACGAGCAGTACTTC
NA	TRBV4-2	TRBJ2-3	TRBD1	CASSSDRADTQYF	TGTGCCAGCAGCTCTGACAGGGCAGATACGCAGTATTTT
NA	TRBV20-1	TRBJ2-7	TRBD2	CSARQGASGGSRSYEQYF	TGCAGTGCTAGACAGGGGGCTAGCGGGGGCTCGCGTTCCTACGAGCAGTACTTC
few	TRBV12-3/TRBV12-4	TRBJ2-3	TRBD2	CASSLGPAGGPSDTQYF	TGTGCCAGCAGCTTAGGCCCAGCGGGAGGGCCCTCGGATACGCAGTATTTT
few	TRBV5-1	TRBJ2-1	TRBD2	CASSLEISGRFDEQFF	TGCGCCAGCAGCTTGGAAATTAGCGGGAGGTTCGATGAGCAGTTCTTC
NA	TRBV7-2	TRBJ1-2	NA	CASSSLAGILDYGYTF	TGTGCCAGCAGCTCGTTAGCAGGGATCTTGGACTATGGCTACACCTTC
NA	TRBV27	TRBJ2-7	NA	CASSLGSLGYEQYF	TGTGCCAGCAGTTTAGGTAGTCTCGGCTACGAGCAGTACTTC
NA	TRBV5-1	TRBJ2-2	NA	CASSSELGTGELFF	TGCGCCAGCAGCTCGGAGCTGGGCACCGGGGAGCTGTTTTTT
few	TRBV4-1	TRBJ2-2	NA	CASSQAGFSGELFF	TGCGCCAGCAGCCAAGCGGGATTTTCCGGGGAGCTGTTTTTT
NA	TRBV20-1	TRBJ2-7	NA	CSASWDRHEQYF	TGCAGTGCGTCGTGGGATCGACACGAGCAGTACTTC
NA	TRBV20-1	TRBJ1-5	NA	CSARDLWDQPQHF	TGCAGTGCTAGAGATCTTTGGGATCAGCCCCAGCATTTT
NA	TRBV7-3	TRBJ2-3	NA	CASSLMGLDTQYF	TGTGCCAGCAGCTTAATGGGTTTAGATACGCAGTATTTT
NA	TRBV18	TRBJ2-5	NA	CASSPRVETQYF	TGTGCCAGCTCACCACGAGTGGAGACCCAGTACTTC
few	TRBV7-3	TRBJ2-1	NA	CASSLIAVGEQFF	TGTGCCAGCAGCTTAATCGCGGTTGGAGAGCAGTTCTTC
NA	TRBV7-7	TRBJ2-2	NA	CASSRGTRTGELFF	TGTGCTAGCAGCCGCGGGACCCGCACCGGGGAGCTGTTTTTT
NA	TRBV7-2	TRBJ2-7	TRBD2	CASSDRLAGRYEQYF	TGTGCCAGCAGCGACAGACTAGCGGGACGGTACGAGCAGTACTTC
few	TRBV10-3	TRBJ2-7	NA	CAISFSDEQYF	TGTGCCATCAGTTTTAGCGACGAGCAGTACTTC